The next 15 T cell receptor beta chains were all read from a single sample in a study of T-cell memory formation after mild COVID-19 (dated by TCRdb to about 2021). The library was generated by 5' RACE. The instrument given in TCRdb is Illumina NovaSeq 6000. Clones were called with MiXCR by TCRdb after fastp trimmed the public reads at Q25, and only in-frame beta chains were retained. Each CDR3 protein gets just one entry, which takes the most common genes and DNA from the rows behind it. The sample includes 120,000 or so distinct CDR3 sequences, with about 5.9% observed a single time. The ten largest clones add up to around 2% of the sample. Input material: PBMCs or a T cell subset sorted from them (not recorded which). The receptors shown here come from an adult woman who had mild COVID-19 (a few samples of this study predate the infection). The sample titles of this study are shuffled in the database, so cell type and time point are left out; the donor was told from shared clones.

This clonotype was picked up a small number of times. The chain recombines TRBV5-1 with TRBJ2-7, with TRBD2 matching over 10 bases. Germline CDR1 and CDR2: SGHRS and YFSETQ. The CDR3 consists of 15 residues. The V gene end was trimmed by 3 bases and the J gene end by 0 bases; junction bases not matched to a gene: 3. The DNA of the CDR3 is TGCGCCAGCAGCTCCGGACTAGCGGCCTCCTACGAGCAGTACTTC. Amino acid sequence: CASSSGLAASYEQYF. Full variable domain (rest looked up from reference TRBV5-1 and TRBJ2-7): KAGVTQTPRYLIKTRGQQVTLSCSPISGHRSVSWYQQTPGQGLQFLFEYFSETQRNKGNFPGRFSGRQFSNSRSEMNVSTLELGDSALYLCASSSGLAASYEQYFGPGTRLTVT.

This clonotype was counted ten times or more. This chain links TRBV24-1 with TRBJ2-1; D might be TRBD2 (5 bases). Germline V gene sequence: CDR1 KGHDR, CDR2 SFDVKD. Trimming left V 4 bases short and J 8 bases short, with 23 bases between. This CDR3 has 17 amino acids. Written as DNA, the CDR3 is TGTGCCACCAGTGACCCCCTGGACGTGCGAGGGTTGGATGAGCAGTTCTTC. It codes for CATSDPLDVRGLDEQFF.

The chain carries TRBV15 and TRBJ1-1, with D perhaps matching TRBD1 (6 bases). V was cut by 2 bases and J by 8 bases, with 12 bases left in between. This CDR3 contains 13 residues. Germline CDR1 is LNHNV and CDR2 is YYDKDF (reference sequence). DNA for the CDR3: TGTGCCACCAGCAGACGATACAGGGACGAAGCTTTCTTT. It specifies CATSRRYRDEAFF.

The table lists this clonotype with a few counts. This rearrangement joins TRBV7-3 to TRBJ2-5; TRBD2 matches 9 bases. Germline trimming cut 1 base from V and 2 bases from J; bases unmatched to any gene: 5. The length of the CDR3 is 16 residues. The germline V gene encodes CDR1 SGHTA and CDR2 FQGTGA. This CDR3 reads CASSLISSGVQETQYF. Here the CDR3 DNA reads TGTGCCAGCAGCTTAATTTCTAGCGGGGTACAAGAGACCCAGTACTTC. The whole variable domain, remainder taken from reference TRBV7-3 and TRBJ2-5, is GAGVSQTPSNKVTEKGKYVELRCDPISGHTALYWYRQSLGQGPEFLIYFQGTGAADDSGLPNDRFFAVRPEGSVSTLKIQRTERGDSAVYLCASSLISSGVQETQYFGPGTRLLVL.

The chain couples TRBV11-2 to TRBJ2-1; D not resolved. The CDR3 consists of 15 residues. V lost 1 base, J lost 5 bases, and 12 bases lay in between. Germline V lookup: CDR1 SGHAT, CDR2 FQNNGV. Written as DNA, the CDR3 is TGTGCCAGCAGCTTAGTCGACGGAATAAACAATGAGCAGTTCTTC. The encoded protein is CASSLVDGINNEQFF.

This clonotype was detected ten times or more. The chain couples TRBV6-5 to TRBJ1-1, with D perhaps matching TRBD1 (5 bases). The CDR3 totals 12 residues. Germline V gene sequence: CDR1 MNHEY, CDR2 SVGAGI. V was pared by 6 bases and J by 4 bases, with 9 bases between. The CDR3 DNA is TGTGCCAGCAGCCAGGGCCGCACTGAAGCTTTCTTT. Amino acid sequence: CASSQGRTEAFF.

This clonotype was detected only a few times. This CDR3 is CASSLGRKDGYTF. In DNA form, the CDR3 reads TGTGCCAGCAGCCTGGGACGCAAGGATGGCTACACCTTC. The chain combines TRBV12-3 or TRBV12-4 with TRBJ1-2; TRBD1 is a possible D gene (5 bases). Trimming pared 6 bases from V and 6 bases from J, leaving 14 bases between. The CDR3 consists of 13 residues.

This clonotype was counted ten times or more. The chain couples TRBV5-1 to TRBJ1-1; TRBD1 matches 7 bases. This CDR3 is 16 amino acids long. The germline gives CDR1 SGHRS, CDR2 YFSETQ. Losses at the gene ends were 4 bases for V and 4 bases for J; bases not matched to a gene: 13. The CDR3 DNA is TGCGCCAGCAGCCGTCGACAGGGCGGAGAGGGCACTGAAGCTTTCTTT. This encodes CASSRRQGGEGTEAFF.

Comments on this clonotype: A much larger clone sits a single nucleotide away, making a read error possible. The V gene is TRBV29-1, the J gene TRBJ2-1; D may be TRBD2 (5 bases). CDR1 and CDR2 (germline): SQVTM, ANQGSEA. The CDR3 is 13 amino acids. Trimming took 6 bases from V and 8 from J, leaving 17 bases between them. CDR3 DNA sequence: TGCAGCGTGCGGGCCTTGGCGTACTATGAGCAGTTCTTC. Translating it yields CSVRALAYYEQFF.

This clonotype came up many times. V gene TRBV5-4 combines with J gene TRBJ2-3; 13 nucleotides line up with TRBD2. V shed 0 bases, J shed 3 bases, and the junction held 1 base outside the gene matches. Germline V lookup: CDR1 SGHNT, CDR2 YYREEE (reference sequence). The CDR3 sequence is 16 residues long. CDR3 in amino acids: CASSLGTSGSTDTQYF. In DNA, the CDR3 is TGTGCCAGCAGCTTGGGGACTAGCGGGAGTACAGATACGCAGTATTTT.

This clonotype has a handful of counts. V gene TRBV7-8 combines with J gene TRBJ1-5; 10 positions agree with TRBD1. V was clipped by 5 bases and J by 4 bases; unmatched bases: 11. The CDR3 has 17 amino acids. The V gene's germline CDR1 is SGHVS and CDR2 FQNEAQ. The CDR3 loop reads CASSPKVGQGINQPQHF. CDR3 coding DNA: TGTGCCAGCAGCCCAAAGGTGGGACAGGGGATTAATCAGCCCCAGCATTTT.

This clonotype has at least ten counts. The CDR3 reads CASSWGRGGKGNEQFF. CDR3 sequence (DNA): TGCGCCAGCAGCTGGGGTCGGGGGGGAAAAGGGAATGAGCAGTTCTTC. The rearrangement uses TRBV5-1 and TRBJ2-1; 8 bases map to TRBD2. The CDR3 is 16 amino acids. Looked up from germline, CDR1 is SGHRS and CDR2 is YFSETQ. The V gene end was trimmed by 3 bases and the J gene end by 7 bases; junction bases not matched to a gene: 12.

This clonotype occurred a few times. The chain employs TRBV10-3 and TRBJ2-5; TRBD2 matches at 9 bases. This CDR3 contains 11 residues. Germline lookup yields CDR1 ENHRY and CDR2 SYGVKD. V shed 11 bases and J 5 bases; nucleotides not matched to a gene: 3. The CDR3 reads CAGGGGETQYF. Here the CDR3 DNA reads TGTGCCGGCGGGGGGGGTGAGACCCAGTACTTC.

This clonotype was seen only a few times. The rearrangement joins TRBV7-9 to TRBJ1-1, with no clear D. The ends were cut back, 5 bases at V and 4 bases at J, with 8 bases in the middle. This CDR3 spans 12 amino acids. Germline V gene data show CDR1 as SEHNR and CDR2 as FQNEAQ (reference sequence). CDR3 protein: CASSNPPTEAFF. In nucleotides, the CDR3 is TGTGCCAGCAGCAACCCCCCCACTGAAGCTTTCTTT.

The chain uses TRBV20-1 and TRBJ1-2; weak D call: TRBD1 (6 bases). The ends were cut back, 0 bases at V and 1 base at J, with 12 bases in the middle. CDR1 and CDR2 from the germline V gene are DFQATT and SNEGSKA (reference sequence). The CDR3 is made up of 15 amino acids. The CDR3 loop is CSARDPTGINYGYTF. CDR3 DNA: TGCAGTGCTAGAGATCCAACAGGGATTAACTATGGCTACACCTTC.